This entry features one T cell receptor (beta chain) sequence. This record comes from a study of blood T cell repertoires in COVID-19. This table comes from immunoSEQ multiplex PCR, and its TCRdb copy is limited to in-frame clones, with some not included. The sample shows roughly 330,000 clones, more than 70% of them seen only once. V was pared by 11 bases and J by 7 bases, with 7 bases of the junction left unmatched. Germline V gene sequence: CDR1 SNHLY, CDR2 FYNNEI. The CDR3 loop spans 14 amino acids. The sequence was collected from a woman under 40 who had recovered from COVID-19. The sequencing input was PBMCs or T cells enriched from blood (not recorded which). The chain links TRBV2 to TRBJ2-1, with 14 bases aligning to TRBD2. In DNA, the CDR3 is TGTGCCGTTCTGACTAGCGGGGGGGCAAATGAGCAGTTCTTC. This encodes CAVLTSGGANEQFF.